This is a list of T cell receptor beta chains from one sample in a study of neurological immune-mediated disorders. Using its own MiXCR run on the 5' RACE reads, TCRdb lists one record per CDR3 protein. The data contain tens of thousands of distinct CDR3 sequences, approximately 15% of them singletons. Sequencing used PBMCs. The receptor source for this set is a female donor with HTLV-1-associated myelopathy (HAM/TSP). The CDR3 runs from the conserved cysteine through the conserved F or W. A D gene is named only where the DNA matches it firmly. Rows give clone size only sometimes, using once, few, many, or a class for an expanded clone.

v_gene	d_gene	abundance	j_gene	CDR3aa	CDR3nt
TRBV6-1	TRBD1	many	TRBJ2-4	CASSPTGTDIQYF	TGTGCCAGCAGCCCGACAGGGACAGACATTCAGTACTTC
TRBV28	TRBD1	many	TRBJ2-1	CASRINPGQGFNEQFF	TGTGCCAGCAGGATCAACCCGGGACAGGGCTTCAATGAGCAGTTCTTC
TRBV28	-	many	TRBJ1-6	CASRKATDAYNSPLHF	TGTGCCAGCAGGAAAGCGACGGATGCATATAATTCACCCCTCCACTTT
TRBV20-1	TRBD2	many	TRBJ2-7	CSARDPAGTSGAEQYF	TGCAGTGCTAGAGACCCCGCCGGGACTAGCGGGGCTGAGCAGTACTTC
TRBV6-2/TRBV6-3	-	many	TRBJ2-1	CASRSGTIGGEQFF	TGTGCCAGCAGATCCGGGACCATCGGTGGGGAGCAGTTCTTC
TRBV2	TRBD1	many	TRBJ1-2	CASRALWDSSLRGYTF	TGTGCCAGCAGAGCTCTTTGGGACAGCTCCTTAAGGGGCTACACCTTC
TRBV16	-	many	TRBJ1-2	CASSQSNSLRGNYGYTF	TGTGCCAGCAGCCAATCGAACTCTTTACGGGGCAACTATGGCTACACCTTC
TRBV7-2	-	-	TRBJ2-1	CASSPSGGKHNEQFF	TGTGCCAGCAGCCCGAGCGGAGGGAAACACAATGAGCAGTTCTTC
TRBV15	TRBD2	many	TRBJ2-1	CATSRGTSGVNEQFF	TGTGCTACCAGCAGAGGGACTAGTGGGGTCAATGAGCAGTTCTTC
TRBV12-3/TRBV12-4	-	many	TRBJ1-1	CASSLVTQYTEAFF	TGTGCCAGCAGTTTAGTTACCCAGTACACTGAAGCTTTCTTT
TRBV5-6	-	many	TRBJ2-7	CASSSGRPYEQYF	TGTGCCAGCAGCTCCGGACGGCCCTACGAGCAGTACTTC
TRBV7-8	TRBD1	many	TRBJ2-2	CASSLQPGGLGGELFF	TGTGCCAGCAGCCTCCAACCAGGGGGATTGGGCGGGGAGCTGTTTTTT
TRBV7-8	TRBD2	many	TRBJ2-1	CASSDLRASGVYNEQFF	TGTGCCAGCAGCGACCTGCGGGCCAGCGGGGTTTACAATGAGCAGTTCTTC
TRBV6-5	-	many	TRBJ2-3	CASLLNRAATDTQYF	TGTGCCAGCCTATTAAACAGGGCAGCCACAGATACGCAGTATTTT
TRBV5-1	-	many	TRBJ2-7	CASSFTGPSPYEQYF	TGCGCCAGCAGCTTCACAGGGCCGTCTCCCTACGAGCAGTACTTC